Presented here are 5 T cell receptor beta chains from one specimen sequenced in a study of T-cell memory formation after mild COVID-19. Via MiXCR, TCRdb re-called the 5' RACE reads, giving one row per CDR3 protein. The sample shows under 300,000 distinct CDR3 sequences, 16% of them seen only once. The sequencing sample was made of PBMCs or a T cell subset sorted from them (not recorded which). These receptor sequences come from a man between 18 and 35 years old who had mild COVID-19 (a few samples of this study predate the infection). Cell type and time point are not known.

This clonotype turned up a few times. The chain recombines TRBV11-2 with TRBJ1-2; 10 bases map to TRBD1. Germline V gives CDR1 SGHAT, CDR2 FQNNGV. The CDR3 loop spans 18 amino acids. The trim removed 5 bases at V and 2 bases at J, leaving 14 bases unmatched. CDR3 loop: CASSPLPRDRGPNYGYTF. In DNA form, the CDR3 reads TGTGCCAGCAGCCCCCTCCCACGGGACAGGGGTCCCAACTATGGCTACACCTTC.

The rearrangement uses TRBV6-2 or TRBV6-3 and TRBJ1-1; D unclear. From germline, CDR1 is MNHEY and CDR2 SVGEGT. This CDR3 region has 15 residues. V lost 3 bases to trimming and J lost 0 bases, with 11 bases between them. The CDR3 DNA reads TGTGCCAGCAGTTATTCGACAACTATGAACACTGAAGCTTTCTTT. Its translation is CASSYSTTMNTEAFF.

The V and J genes are TRBV20-1 and TRBJ1-5; 9 nucleotides agree with TRBD1. The germline V gene has CDR1 DFQATT and CDR2 SNEGSKA (reference sequence). The CDR3 contains 17 residues. V gave up 3 bases and J gave up 6 bases; unmatched junction bases: 15. The DNA for the CDR3 is TGCAGTGCTAGTCCGGGACAGGGAGGTCCATTGGGTCAGCCCCAGCATTTT. This codes for CSASPGQGGPLGQPQHF.

The genes are TRBV19 and TRBJ2-2, with D possibly TRBD1 on 5 matching bases. Germline V CDR1 and CDR2: LNHDA, SQIVND (reference sequence). There are 15 residues in the CDR3. Trimming stripped 3 bases from V and 6 bases from J, with 14 bases between. CDR3 sequence reads: CASSIGPRGAGELFF. CDR3 coding DNA: TGTGCCAGTAGTATCGGGCCAAGGGGTGCCGGGGAGCTGTTTTTT.

The CDR3 coding sequence is TGCAGTGCTTCGAGTGGTCTCGGCTATGGCTACACCTTC. This gives the protein CSASSGLGYGYTF. V gene TRBV20-1 combines with J gene TRBJ1-2; D remains ambiguous. The CDR3 covers 13 residues. Germline V gene sequence: CDR1 DFQATT, CDR2 SNEGSKA (reference sequence). V was pared by 5 bases and J by 4 bases, with 14 bases between.